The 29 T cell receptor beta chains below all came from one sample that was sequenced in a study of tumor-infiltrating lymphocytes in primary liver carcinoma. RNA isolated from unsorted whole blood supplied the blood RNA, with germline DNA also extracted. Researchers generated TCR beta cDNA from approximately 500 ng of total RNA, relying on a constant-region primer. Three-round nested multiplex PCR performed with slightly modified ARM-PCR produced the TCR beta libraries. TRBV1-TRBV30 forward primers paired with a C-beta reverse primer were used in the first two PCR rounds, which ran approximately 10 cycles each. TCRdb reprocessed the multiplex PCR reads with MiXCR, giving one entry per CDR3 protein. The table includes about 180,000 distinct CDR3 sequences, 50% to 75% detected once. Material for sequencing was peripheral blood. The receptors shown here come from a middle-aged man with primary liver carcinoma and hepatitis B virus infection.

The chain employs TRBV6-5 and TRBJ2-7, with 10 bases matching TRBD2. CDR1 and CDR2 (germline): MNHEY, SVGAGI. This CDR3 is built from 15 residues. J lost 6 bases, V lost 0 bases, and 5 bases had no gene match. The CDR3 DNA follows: TGTGCCAGCAGTTACTCATCTAGCGGGAGATCCGAGCAGTACTTC. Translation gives CASSYSSSGRSEQYF.

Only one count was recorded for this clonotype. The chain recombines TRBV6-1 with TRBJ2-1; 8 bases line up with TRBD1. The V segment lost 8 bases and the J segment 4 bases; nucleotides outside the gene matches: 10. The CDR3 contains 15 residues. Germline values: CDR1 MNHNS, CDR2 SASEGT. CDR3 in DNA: TGTGCCAGCCATACGGGGCAGGGGGCTTACAATGAGCAGTTCTTC. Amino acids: CASHTGQGAYNEQFF.

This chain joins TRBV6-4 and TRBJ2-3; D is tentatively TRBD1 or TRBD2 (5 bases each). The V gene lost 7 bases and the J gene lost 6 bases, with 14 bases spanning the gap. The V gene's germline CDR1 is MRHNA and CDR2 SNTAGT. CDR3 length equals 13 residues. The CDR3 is CASTANEGDTQYF. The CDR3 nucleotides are TGTGCCAGCACGGCGAACGAGGGGGATACGCAGTATTTT.

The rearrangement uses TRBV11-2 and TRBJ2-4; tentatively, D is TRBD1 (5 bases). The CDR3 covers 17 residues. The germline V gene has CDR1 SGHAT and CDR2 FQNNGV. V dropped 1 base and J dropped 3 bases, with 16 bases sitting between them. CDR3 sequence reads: CASSLGGLGQVKNIQYF. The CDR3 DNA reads TGTGCCAGCAGCTTAGGAGGTCTGGGGCAGGTCAAAAACATTCAGTACTTC.

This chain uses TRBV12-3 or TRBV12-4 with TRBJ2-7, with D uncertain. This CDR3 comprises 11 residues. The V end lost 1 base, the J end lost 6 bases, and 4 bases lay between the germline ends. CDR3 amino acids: CASSLVSEQYF. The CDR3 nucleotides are TGTGCCAGCAGTTTAGTAAGCGAGCAGTACTTC.

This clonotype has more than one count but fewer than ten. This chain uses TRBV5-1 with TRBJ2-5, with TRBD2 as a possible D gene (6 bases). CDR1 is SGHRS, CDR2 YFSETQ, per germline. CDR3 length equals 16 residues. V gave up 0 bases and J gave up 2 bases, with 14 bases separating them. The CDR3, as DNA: TGCGCCAGCAGCTTGGATTGGGGGGTCCGGCAAGAGACCCAGTACTTC. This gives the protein CASSLDWGVRQETQYF.

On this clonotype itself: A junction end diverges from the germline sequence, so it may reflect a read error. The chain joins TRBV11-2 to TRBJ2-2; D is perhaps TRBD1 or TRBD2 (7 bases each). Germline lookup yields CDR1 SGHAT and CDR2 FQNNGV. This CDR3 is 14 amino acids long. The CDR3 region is CASSKPGGAGEMFF. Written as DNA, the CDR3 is TGTGCAAGCAGCAAGCCAGGGGGGGCCGGTGAGATGTTTTTT.

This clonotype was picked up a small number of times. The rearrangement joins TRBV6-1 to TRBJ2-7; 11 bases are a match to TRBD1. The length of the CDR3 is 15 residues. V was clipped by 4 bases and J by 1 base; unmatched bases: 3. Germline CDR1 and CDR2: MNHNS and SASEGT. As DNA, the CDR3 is TGTGCCAGCAGTGGCCGGGACAGGGGGTCCTACGAGCAGTACTTC. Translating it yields CASSGRDRGSYEQYF.

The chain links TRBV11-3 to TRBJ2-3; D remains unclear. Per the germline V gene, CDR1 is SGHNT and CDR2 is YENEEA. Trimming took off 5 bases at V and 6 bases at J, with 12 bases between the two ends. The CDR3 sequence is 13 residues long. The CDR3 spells CASSAVLGDTQYF. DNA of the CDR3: TGTGCCAGCAGCGCCGTGCTGGGCGATACGCAGTATTTT.

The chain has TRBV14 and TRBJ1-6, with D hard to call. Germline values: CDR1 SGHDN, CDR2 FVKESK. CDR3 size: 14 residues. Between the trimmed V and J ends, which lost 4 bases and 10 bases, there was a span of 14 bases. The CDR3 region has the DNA TGTGCCAGCAGCCCGCCTGGCCCCAAGTCACCCCTCCACTTT. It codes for CASSPPGPKSPLHF.

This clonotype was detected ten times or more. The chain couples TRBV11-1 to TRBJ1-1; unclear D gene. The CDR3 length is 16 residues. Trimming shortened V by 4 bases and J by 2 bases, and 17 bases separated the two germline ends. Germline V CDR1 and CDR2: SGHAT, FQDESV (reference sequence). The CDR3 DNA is TGTGCCAGCAGCTCTATAAATACCGGGAAAAACACTGAAGCTTTCTTT. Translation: CASSSINTGKNTEAFF.

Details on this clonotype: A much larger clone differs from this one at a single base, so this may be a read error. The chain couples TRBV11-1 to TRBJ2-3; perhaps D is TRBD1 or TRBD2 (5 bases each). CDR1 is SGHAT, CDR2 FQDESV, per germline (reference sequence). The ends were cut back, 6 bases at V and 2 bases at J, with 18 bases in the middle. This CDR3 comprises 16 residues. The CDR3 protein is CASSSFGAPNTDTQYF. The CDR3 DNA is TGTGCCAGCAGTTCCTTCGGGGCGCCTAACACAGATACGCAGTATTTT.

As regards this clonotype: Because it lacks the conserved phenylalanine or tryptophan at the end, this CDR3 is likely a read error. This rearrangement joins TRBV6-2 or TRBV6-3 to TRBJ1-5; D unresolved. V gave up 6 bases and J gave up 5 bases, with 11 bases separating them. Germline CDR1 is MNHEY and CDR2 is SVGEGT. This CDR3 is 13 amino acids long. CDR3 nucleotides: TGTGCCAGCAGAGCGAGGGTCGATCAGCCCCAGCATCTT. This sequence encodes CASRARVDQPQHL.

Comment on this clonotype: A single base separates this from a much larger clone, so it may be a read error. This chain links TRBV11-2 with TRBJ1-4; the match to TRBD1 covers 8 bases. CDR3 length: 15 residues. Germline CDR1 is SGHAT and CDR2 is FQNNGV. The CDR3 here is CAGSHGQGLGEKLFF. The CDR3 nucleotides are TGTGCCGGCAGCCATGGACAGGGTCTCGGTGAAAAACTGTTTTTT.

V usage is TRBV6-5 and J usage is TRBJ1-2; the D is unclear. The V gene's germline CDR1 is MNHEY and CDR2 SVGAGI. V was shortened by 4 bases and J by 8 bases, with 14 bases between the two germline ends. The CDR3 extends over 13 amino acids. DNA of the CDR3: TGTGCCAGCAGTTCCCTTGCGGCCGGAGGCTACACCTTC. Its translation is CASSSLAAGGYTF.

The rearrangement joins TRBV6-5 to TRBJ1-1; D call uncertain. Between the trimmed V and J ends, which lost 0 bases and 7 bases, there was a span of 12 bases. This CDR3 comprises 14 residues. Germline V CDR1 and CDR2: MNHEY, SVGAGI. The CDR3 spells CASSYSRAGLEAFF. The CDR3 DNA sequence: TGTGCCAGCAGTTACTCGAGAGCCGGCCTTGAAGCTTTCTTT.

The CDR3 loop is CASSLWAIETQYF. DNA of the CDR3: TGTGCCAGCAGTTTATGGGCGATAGAGACCCAGTACTTC. The chain has TRBV28 and TRBJ2-5; D is undetermined. V lost 0 bases and J 4 bases, leaving 6 bases between the germline ends. Germline lookup yields CDR1 MDHEN and CDR2 SYDVKM. CDR3 length: 13 amino acids.

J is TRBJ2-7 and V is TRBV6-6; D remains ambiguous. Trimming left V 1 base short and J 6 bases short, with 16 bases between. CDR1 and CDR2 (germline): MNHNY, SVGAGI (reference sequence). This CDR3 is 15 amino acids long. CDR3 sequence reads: CASSYYARQEREQYF. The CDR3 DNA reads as TGTGCCAGCAGTTACTACGCCCGACAAGAGCGCGAGCAGTACTTC.

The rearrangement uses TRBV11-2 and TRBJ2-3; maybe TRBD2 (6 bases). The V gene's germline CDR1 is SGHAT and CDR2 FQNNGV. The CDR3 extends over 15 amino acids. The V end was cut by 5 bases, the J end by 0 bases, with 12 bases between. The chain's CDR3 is CASSLLAHSTDTQYF. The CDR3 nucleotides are TGTGCCAGCAGCCTTCTAGCGCATAGCACAGATACGCAGTATTTT.

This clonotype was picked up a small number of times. The CDR3: CASSQAIGGPTGELFF. DNA for the CDR3: TGCGCCAGCAGCCAGGCTATAGGGGGGCCGACCGGGGAGCTGTTTTTT. This rearrangement joins TRBV4-1 to TRBJ2-2, with D perhaps TRBD1 or TRBD2 (6 bases each). With 3 bases removed from V and 5 bases from J, the gap between germline ends came to 16 bases. CDR1 and CDR2 (germline): MGHRA, YSYEKL. This CDR3 contains 16 residues.

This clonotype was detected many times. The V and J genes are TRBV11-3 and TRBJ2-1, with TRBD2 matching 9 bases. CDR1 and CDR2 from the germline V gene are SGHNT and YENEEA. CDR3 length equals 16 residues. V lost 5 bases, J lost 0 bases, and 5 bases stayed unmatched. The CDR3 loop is CASSLSGSLSYNEQFF. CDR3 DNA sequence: TGTGCCAGCAGCCTTAGCGGGAGCCTCTCCTACAATGAGCAGTTCTTC.

This CDR3 reads CASSLALTSGRHEQYF. Written as DNA, the CDR3 is TGTGCCAGCAGCTTAGCACTGACTAGCGGTAGGCACGAGCAGTACTTC. V and J are TRBV7-8 and TRBJ2-7, with 9 nucleotides matching TRBD2. The CDR3 is 16 residues long. Germline trimming cut 0 bases from V and 5 bases from J; bases unmatched to any gene: 8. Looked up from germline, CDR1 is SGHVS and CDR2 is FQNEAQ.

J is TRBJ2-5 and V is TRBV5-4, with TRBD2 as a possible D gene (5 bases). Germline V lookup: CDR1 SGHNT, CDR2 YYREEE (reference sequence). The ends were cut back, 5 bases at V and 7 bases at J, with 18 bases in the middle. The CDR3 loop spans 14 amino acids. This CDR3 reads CASSLLGGEMTQYF. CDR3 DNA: TGTGCCAGCAGTTTGTTGGGTGGGGAGATGACCCAGTACTTC.

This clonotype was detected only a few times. The CDR3 loop is CASNVYGENQPQHF. The CDR3 nucleotides are TGTGCCAGCAATGTTTACGGAGAAAATCAGCCCCAGCATTTT. V and J are TRBV6-2 or TRBV6-3 and TRBJ1-5; no firm D call. The CDR3 is 14 amino acids. CDR1 and CDR2 (germline): MNHEY, SVGEGT. The V end was cut by 7 bases, the J end by 4 bases, with 14 bases between.

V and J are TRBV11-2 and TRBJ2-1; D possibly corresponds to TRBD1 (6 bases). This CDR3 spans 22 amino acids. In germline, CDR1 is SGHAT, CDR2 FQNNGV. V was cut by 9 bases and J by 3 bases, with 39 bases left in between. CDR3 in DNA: TGTGCCAGTAGCCTCTCCTACCGGGGTCCCGTGAGACAGGTTCGCTACTACAATGAGCAGTTCTTC. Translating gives CASSLSYRGPVRQVRYYNEQFF. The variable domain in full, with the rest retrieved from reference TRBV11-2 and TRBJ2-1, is EAGVAQSPRYKIIEKRQSVAFWCNPISGHATLYWYQQILGQGPKLLIQFQNNGVVDDSQLPKDRFSAERLKGVDSTLKIQPAKLEDSAVYLCASSLSYRGPVRQVRYYNEQFFGPGTRLTVL.

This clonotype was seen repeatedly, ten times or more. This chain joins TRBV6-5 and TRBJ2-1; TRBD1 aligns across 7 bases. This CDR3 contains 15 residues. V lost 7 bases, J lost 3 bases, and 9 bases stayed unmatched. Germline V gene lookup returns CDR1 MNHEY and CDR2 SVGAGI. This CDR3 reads CASTPGTAGYNEQFF. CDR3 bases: TGTGCCAGCACTCCAGGGACAGCAGGCTACAATGAGCAGTTCTTC.

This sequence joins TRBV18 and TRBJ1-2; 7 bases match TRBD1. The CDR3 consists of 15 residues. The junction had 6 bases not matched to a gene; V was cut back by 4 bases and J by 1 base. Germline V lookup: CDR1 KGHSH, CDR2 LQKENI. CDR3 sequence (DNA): TGTGCCAGCTCACTGGACAGGAGAAATAACTATGGCTACACCTTC. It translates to CASSLDRRNNYGYTF.

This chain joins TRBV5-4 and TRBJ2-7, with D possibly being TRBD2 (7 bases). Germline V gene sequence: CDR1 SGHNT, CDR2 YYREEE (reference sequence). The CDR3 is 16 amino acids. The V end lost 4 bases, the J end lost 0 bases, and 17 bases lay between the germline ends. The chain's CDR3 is CASSPDGGASSYEQYF. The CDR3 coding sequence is TGTGCCAGCAGCCCGGATGGGGGGGCAAGCTCCTACGAGCAGTACTTC.

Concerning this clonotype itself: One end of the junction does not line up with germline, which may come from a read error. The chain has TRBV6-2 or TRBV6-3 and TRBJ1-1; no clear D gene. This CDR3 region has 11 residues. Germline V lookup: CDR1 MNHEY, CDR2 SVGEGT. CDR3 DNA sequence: TGTACCAGCAGCCGAAACACTGAAGCTTTCTTT. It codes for CTSSRNTEAFF.